This T cell receptor beta chain comes out of a study of cytomegalovirus exposure and HLA in healthy donors (dated by TCRdb to about 2017). At the level of the whole study: According to a later analysis, the roughly 120 validation repertoires were produced on the same platform as the roughly 600 repertoires of the first cohort. The aim of the study was to test whether cataloging public T cell receptors could identify signatures of past pathogen exposure. Along with the roughly 700-subject first cohort, a separate validation cohort of more than 90 different subjects was used. To predict cytomegalovirus infection status, the study brought together high-throughput TCR immunosequencing, statistical association of individual TCRs with disease status, and machine learning.

The donors belonged to the validation cohort of under 150 subjects, which was separate from the approximately 680-subject first cohort. With regard to this clone: What antigen it recognizes has not been identified. No base qualities exist here, and no much larger clone lies one base off it.

The CDR3 holds 16 amino acids from the cysteine to the phenylalanine. The kept DNA is CDR3 alone, 48 bases in frame from the first base. CDR1 and CDR2, per the germline V gene (reference sequence), are LNHDA and SQIVND. The germline V and J ends show losses of 6 bases and 2 bases respectively, and no gene match explains 11 bases of the junction. The library was prepared using the immunoSEQ multiplex PCR assay. In the paper's pipeline: A statistical classification framework was built to diagnose cytomegalovirus status from the catalog of TCR beta chain sequences. TCRdb retrieved this table from immuneACCESS and kept in-frame rearrangements only. Not all clones are present; in checked studies, unresolved V genes account for under half, and no reason is known for the remainder. The D gene and trimming were derived from the DNA, and the V and J assignments and clone size from that table. The sample yields a few hundred thousand clones; about nine tenths were counted once. The ten most abundant clones make up about 0.8% of the sample.

Overall study results and their limits: In both the original and validation cohorts, the classifier was reported to diagnose cytomegalovirus status with high specificity and sensitivity. Of the cluster scores, approximately 95% were above 0 in a later analysis, which found that TCRs clustered in the first cohort also tended to co-occur in the roughly 130 validation repertoires. The authors suggested that the approach could potentially be generalized to other disease states and immunological phenotypes. A later analysis had no HLA typing for the validation cohort, so co-occurrence there was scored across all 110 or so repertoires. Across donors, most TCR sequences were observed very rarely, whereas some public TCRs were present in many individuals. A few of the identified cytomegalovirus-associated TCR beta chains were confirmed in vitro to be specific for cytomegalovirus antigens. The study listed around 160 TCR beta chains as associated with cytomegalovirus.

The chain is encoded by TRBV19 joined to TRBJ2-7; the central 9 bases match TRBD1. The sample taken for sequencing was PBMCs. This sequence originates from a woman aged 18-29 years in good health and CMV-seronegative. CDR3 region: CASRPGQGPKPYEQYF. The DNA reads as follows: TGTGCCAGTAGACCGGGACAGGGCCCCAAACCCTACGAGCAGTACTTC.